This T cell receptor (beta chain) was identified during a study of technical replicates of blood from several donors. CDR1 and CDR2 from the germline V gene are MNHNY and SVGAGI (reference sequence). The CDR3 covers 14 residues. Trimming stripped 7 bases from V and 5 bases from J, with 17 bases between. This table comes from immunoSEQ multiplex PCR, and its TCRdb copy is limited to in-frame clones, with some not included. In the table there are 45,000 to 60,000 clones, 80% to 95% of which are singletons. The chain carries TRBV6-6 and TRBJ1-2; TRBD1 might be the D (5 bases). This receptor was taken from a human donor in good health. Some clones in this sample may be carry-over from other donors' samples. Material for sequencing was PBMCs. Written as DNA, the CDR3 is TGTGCCAGCATGGGGGGGAGGGTAGGGTATGGCTACACCTTC. Its protein is CASMGGRVGYGYTF.